The rows below give T cell receptor beta chains drawn from one sample of a study of blood T cells in healthy people across ages. TCRdb re-analysed the 5' RACE reads in MiXCR, keeping a single row per CDR3 protein. This sample has approximately 820,000 distinct CDR3 sequences, with around 45% found just once. Sequenced input: blood. The receptors come from a man between 60 and 75 years old in good health. CDR3s include the opening cysteine and the closing phenylalanine or tryptophan. Each record gives: J gene, V gene, D gene, clone size, CDR3 DNA, CDR3 protein. The D gene is left open where the match is weak. The size field is filled for only some rows; it gives once, few, many or a size class.

j_call: TRBJ1-5; v_call: TRBV29-1; d_call: -; clone_size: -; cdr3_nt: TGCAGTCCCGCCCATCATAGCAATCAGCCCCAGCATTTT; cdr3_aa: CSPAHHSNQPQHF
j_call: TRBJ2-7; v_call: TRBV9; d_call: TRBD2; clone_size: -; cdr3_nt: TGTGCCAGCAGCGCCAGAAGTTGGATGGGACTAGAGTACAATGAGCAGTACTTC; cdr3_aa: CASSARSWMGLEYNEQYF
j_call: TRBJ2-5; v_call: TRBV7-2; d_call: -; clone_size: few; cdr3_nt: TGTGCCAGCAGCTTAGCCGGACAGATGTCTGAGACCCAGTACTTC; cdr3_aa: CASSLAGQMSETQYF
j_call: TRBJ2-1; v_call: TRBV6-5; d_call: TRBD2; clone_size: few; cdr3_nt: TGTGCCAGCAGGGCCCTAGCGGAACGTTACAATGAGCAGTTCTTC; cdr3_aa: CASRALAERYNEQFF
j_call: TRBJ2-5; v_call: TRBV23-1; d_call: TRBD1; clone_size: -; cdr3_nt: TGCGCCAGCAGTCAATCCTACAGGGGAAAGGGGCAAGAGACCCAGTACTTC; cdr3_aa: CASSQSYRGKGQETQYF
j_call: TRBJ1-2; v_call: TRBV5-5; d_call: TRBD1; clone_size: -; cdr3_nt: TGTGCCAGCAGCCGAGACCGGACAGGAGGCTACACCTTC; cdr3_aa: CASSRDRTGGYTF
j_call: TRBJ2-5; v_call: TRBV28; d_call: -; clone_size: -; cdr3_nt: TGTGCCAGCAGTTTATCTCACTCACAAGAGACCCAGTACTTC; cdr3_aa: CASSLSHSQETQYF
j_call: TRBJ2-4; v_call: TRBV7-2; d_call: TRBD1; clone_size: few; cdr3_nt: TGTGCCAGCAGCTTAGACGGGACAGGGAGGCGCAAAAACATTCAGTACTTC; cdr3_aa: CASSLDGTGRRKNIQYF
j_call: TRBJ2-7; v_call: TRBV2; d_call: -; clone_size: few; cdr3_nt: TGTGCCAGCAGTGACCGTTGGCAGGGGTACTACGAGCAGTACTTC; cdr3_aa: CASSDRWQGYYEQYF
j_call: TRBJ2-3; v_call: TRBV5-1; d_call: TRBD2; clone_size: -; cdr3_nt: TGCGCCAGCAGCCCCCGGGGCCGGGGGGGAGACACAGATACGCAGTATTTT; cdr3_aa: CASSPRGRGGDTDTQYF
j_call: TRBJ2-6; v_call: TRBV28; d_call: -; clone_size: -; cdr3_nt: TGTGCCAGCCTCAGGGTTAACGGGGCCAACGTCCTGACTTTC; cdr3_aa: CASLRVNGANVLTF
j_call: TRBJ1-6; v_call: TRBV4-3; d_call: -; clone_size: few; cdr3_nt: TGCGCCAGCAGCCAAGAATGGGGTAGTTTTTCACCCCTCCACTTT; cdr3_aa: CASSQEWGSFSPLHF
j_call: TRBJ2-1; v_call: TRBV9; d_call: TRBD2; clone_size: -; cdr3_nt: TGTGCCAGCAGCCTAACGGGGGGGCCGGGATACAATGAGCAGTTCTTC; cdr3_aa: CASSLTGGPGYNEQFF